What follows are 26 T cell receptor beta chains derived from one specimen sequenced in a study of blood T cells in healthy people across ages. A J-beta primer mix and a sample-barcoded 5' primer were used in a second PCR of about 7 to 12 cycles. One entry per CDR3 protein results from TCRdb running MiXCR on the 5' RACE reads. The sample lists 600,000 to 800,000 distinct CDR3 sequences, approximately 52% seen once, with about 13% in the top ten. Sequences were obtained from blood. These receptor sequences come from a woman older than 75 in good health.

The gene calls are TRBV27 and TRBJ2-4; 12 positions agree with TRBD1. The DNA end lines up better with TRBJ2-7; the J call may be wrong. Looked up from germline, CDR1 is MNHEY and CDR2 is SMNVEV (reference sequence). The CDR3 consists of 15 residues. The CDR3 spells CASSSRDRGLYEQYF. The CDR3, as DNA: TGTGCCAGCAGTTCCCGGGACAGGGGGCTCTACGAGCAGTACTTC.

This clonotype was seen a single time. The chain couples TRBV7-9 to TRBJ1-2, with D unclear. Trimming took off 5 bases at V and 4 bases at J, with 14 bases between the two ends. The CDR3 consists of 14 residues. CDR1 SEHNR and CDR2 FQNEAQ come from the germline V gene (reference sequence). The CDR3: CASSPSMGRYGYTF. Written as DNA, the CDR3 is TGTGCCAGCAGCCCGTCGATGGGTCGCTATGGCTACACCTTC. The full variable domain, rest sourced from reference TRBV7-9 and TRBJ1-2, is DTGVSQNPRHKITKRGQNVTFRCDPISEHNRLYWYRQTLGQGPEFLTYFQNEAQLEKSRLLSDRFSAERPKGSFSTLEIQRTEQGDSAMYLCASSPSMGRYGYTFGSGTRLTVV.

This chain links TRBV6-2 or TRBV6-3 with TRBJ1-4, with unresolved D. Trimming took 4 bases from V and 1 from J, leaving 16 bases between them. The CDR3 spans 17 residues. Germline values: CDR1 MNHEY, CDR2 SVGEGT. The CDR3, as DNA: TGTGCCAGCAGTTCCGGGAGGGAAGATGGAACTAATGAAAAACTGTTTTTT. Translating it yields CASSSGREDGTNEKLFF.

This clonotype was recorded many times. The chain combines TRBV20-1 with TRBJ2-5; TRBD2 matches 11 bases. Germline assignment: CDR1 DFQATT and CDR2 SNEGSKA (reference sequence). J lost 3 bases, V lost 2 bases, and 2 bases had no gene match. The CDR3 consists of 14 residues. The CDR3 region has the DNA TGCAGTGCTAGACTAGCGGGGGGAAAAGAGACCCAGTACTTC. Translated: CSARLAGGKETQYF.

As regards this clonotype: A much larger clone lies one base from this, so it may be a read error. The chain links TRBV20-1 to TRBJ2-3; D call uncertain. V shed 3 bases and J shed 5 bases, with 9 bases lying between them. Germline lookup yields CDR1 DFQATT and CDR2 SNEGSKA (reference sequence). This CDR3 region has 12 residues. This CDR3 is CSASPDGDTQYF. The CDR3 DNA reads TGCAGTGCTAGCCCCGACGGAGATACGCAGTATTTT.

In this sample, this clonotype turned up many times. The chain carries TRBV4-1 and TRBJ2-1; a weak D match, TRBD1 (5 bases). The CDR3 spans 17 residues. The V gene's germline CDR1 is MGHRA and CDR2 YSYEKL. V lost 1 base to trimming and J lost 0 bases, with 13 bases between them. The CDR3 DNA follows: TGCGCCAGCAGCCAAGGCATATCAGGGAACTCCTACAATGAGCAGTTCTTC. Its protein is CASSQGISGNSYNEQFF.

The CDR3 coding sequence is TGCAGCGGGCGCGATAGCACAGATACGCAGTATTTT. Translated, it gives CSGRDSTDTQYF. V is TRBV29-1 and J is TRBJ2-3; the D is unclear. Germline V lookup: CDR1 SQVTM, CDR2 ANQGSEA. V shed 7 bases and J shed 0 bases, with 8 bases lying between them. This CDR3 spans 12 amino acids.

The J gene is TRBJ1-6, the V gene TRBV18, with a weak D call TRBD1 (6 bases). With 2 bases removed from V and 7 bases from J, the gap between germline ends came to 12 bases. The CDR3 sequence is 15 residues long. The germline CDR1 and CDR2 sequences are KGHSH and LQKENI. This CDR3 is CASSPRGGLNSPLHF. In DNA, the CDR3 is TGTGCCAGCTCACCAAGAGGGGGTTTAAATTCACCCCTCCACTTT.

A few counts support this clonotype. The J gene is TRBJ2-4, the V gene TRBV7-2; tentatively, D is TRBD1 or TRBD2 (6 bases each). Near its end, the DNA agrees better with TRBJ2-7, so the J call may be wrong. CDR1 and CDR2 from the germline V gene are SGHTA and FQGNSA. The CDR3 sequence is 15 residues long. CDR3 bases: TGTGCCAGCAGCTTCCTCCAAGGGGGGACCTACGAGCAGTACTTC. Amino acid sequence: CASSFLQGGTYEQYF.

The V call is TRBV29-1, the J call TRBJ2-7; maybe TRBD1 (6 bases). The V and J ends lost 5 bases and 4 bases respectively, with 12 bases between them. CDR1 and CDR2 (germline): SQVTM, ANQGSEA. This CDR3 region has 12 residues. The CDR3 reads CSVHTGQYEQYF. The CDR3 region has the DNA TGCAGCGTTCACACCGGACAGTACGAGCAGTACTTC.

The chain employs TRBV15 and TRBJ2-5; no firm D call. The germline V and J ends were trimmed by 3 bases and 4 bases, with 21 bases remaining between them. Germline CDR1 LNHNV, CDR2 YYDKDF (reference sequence). The length of the CDR3 is 17 residues. The DNA for the CDR3 is TGTGCCACCAGCAGCAGAAGTCGGCCCCCAGGTAGAGAGACCCAGTACTTC. This gives the protein CATSSRSRPPGRETQYF.

This clonotype was counted at least ten times. CDR3 region: CASSPLGVSLYEQYF. CDR3 in DNA: TGTGCCAGCAGTCCATTGGGGGTGTCCCTCTACGAGCAGTACTTC. The rearrangement links TRBV12-3 or TRBV12-4 to TRBJ2-7; the D gene could be TRBD1 or TRBD2 (5 bases each). The ends were cut back, 5 bases at V and 3 bases at J, with 17 bases in the middle. The CDR3 has 15 amino acids.

V is TRBV7-9 and J is TRBJ2-3; perhaps TRBD1 as D (5 bases). V lost 4 bases and J 10 bases, leaving 15 bases between the germline ends. The CDR3 covers 13 residues. Germline V gives CDR1 SEHNR, CDR2 FQNEAQ (reference sequence). The CDR3 sequence: CASSSVGVLSQYF. Here the CDR3 DNA reads TGTGCCAGCAGCTCCGTAGGGGTCTTATCGCAGTATTTT.

Ten or more counts support this clonotype. The chain recombines TRBV5-1 with TRBJ2-3; D may be TRBD1 (6 bases). The V gene lost 0 bases and the J gene lost 4 bases, with 12 bases spanning the gap. CDR3 length: 15 residues. The germline gives CDR1 SGHRS, CDR2 YFSETQ. The DNA of the CDR3 is TGCGCCAGCAGCTTGGTGGATACAGGGCCAGATACGCAGTATTTT. This gives the protein CASSLVDTGPDTQYF.

V is TRBV3-1 and J is TRBJ2-4, with D unclear. The DNA end is more similar to TRBJ2-7, so the J call may be wrong. CDR3 length: 11 amino acids. Germline CDR1 reads LGHDT; CDR2 reads YNNKEL (reference sequence). The CDR3 region is CASSSFREQYF. The CDR3 coding sequence is TGTGCCAGCAGCTCTTTCCGCGAGCAGTACTTC.

The CDR3 loop reads CASSTGARQETQYF. The CDR3 region has the DNA TGTGCCAGCTCAACCGGCGCTAGACAAGAGACCCAGTACTTC. The rearrangement links TRBV18 to TRBJ2-5, with D hard to call. V was clipped by 5 bases and J by 2 bases, with 12 bases between them. CDR3 length equals 14 residues. CDR1 is KGHSH, CDR2 LQKENI, per germline.

This clonotype was counted ten times or more. The rearrangement links TRBV7-3 to TRBJ2-7, with unresolved D. With 2 bases removed from V and 6 bases from J, the gap between germline ends came to 8 bases. The germline V gene has CDR1 SGHTA and CDR2 FQGTGA. CDR3 length: 12 amino acids. In DNA form, the CDR3 reads TGTGCCAGCAGCTTACCAGGCGGCGAGCAGTACTTC. Translation gives CASSLPGGEQYF.

V usage is TRBV18 and J usage is TRBJ1-2; no definite D call. This CDR3 contains 14 residues. The V and J ends lost 0 bases and 4 bases respectively, with 9 bases between them. CDR1 is KGHSH and CDR2 is LQKENI in the germline V gene. The CDR3: CASSPPGQIYGYTF. In DNA form, the CDR3 reads TGTGCCAGCTCACCACCGGGTCAGATCTATGGCTACACCTTC.

The V call is TRBV2, the J call TRBJ1-6; D is unclear. CDR1 SNHLY and CDR2 FYNNEI come from the germline V gene. This CDR3 is 14 amino acids long. V lost 10 bases and J lost 4, with 14 bases in between. The CDR3 protein is CATLTGSYNSPLHF. For the CDR3, the DNA is TGTGCCACGTTAACCGGGTCATATAATTCACCCCTCCACTTT.

The sample holds a few counts of this clonotype. The chain joins TRBV7-2 to TRBJ2-7; 8 nucleotides agree with TRBD2. From germline, CDR1 is SGHTA and CDR2 FQGNSA. V shed 1 base, J shed 5 bases, and the junction held 10 bases outside the gene matches. The length of the CDR3 is 16 residues. This CDR3 reads CASSLGRAGERNEQYF. CDR3 nucleotide sequence: TGTGCCAGCAGCTTAGGTAGAGCGGGAGAGCGGAACGAGCAGTACTTC.

This clonotype occurred many times. With a much larger clone just one base away, this may be a read error. The rearrangement links TRBV6-6 to TRBJ2-5, with D perhaps matching TRBD2 (6 bases). The CDR3 consists of 14 residues. V lost 5 bases and J 11 bases, leaving 21 bases between the germline ends. Germline values: CDR1 MNHNY, CDR2 SVGAGI (reference sequence). DNA of the CDR3: TGTGCCAGCAGTAATGGACTAACGCACAATGAGCAGTACTTC. Protein sequence: CASSNGLTHNEQYF.

The chain couples TRBV4-2 to TRBJ1-2, with D possibly TRBD1 on 5 matching bases. Germline V gene lookup returns CDR1 LGHNA and CDR2 YNFKEQ. The ends were cut back, 1 base at V and 4 bases at J, with 16 bases in the middle. The CDR3 loop spans 16 amino acids. The CDR3 loop is CASSQATAPRGYGYTF. CDR3 DNA sequence: TGTGCCAGCAGCCAAGCAACAGCCCCTAGGGGCTATGGCTACACCTTC.

V and J are TRBV7-2 and TRBJ1-3; D is uncertain. Germline assignment: CDR1 SGHTA and CDR2 FQGNSA. CDR3 length: 14 amino acids. V lost 1 base and J lost 2, with 6 bases in between. This chain's CDR3 is CASSLGGAGNTIYF. Here the CDR3 DNA reads TGTGCCAGCAGCTTAGGTGGGGCTGGAAACACCATATATTTT.

This chain joins TRBV28 and TRBJ2-3, with TRBD2 matching 7 bases. The CDR3 sequence is 14 residues long. Germline CDR1 is MDHEN and CDR2 is SYDVKM. V shed 8 bases and J 4 bases; nucleotides not matched to a gene: 9. CDR3 protein: CASLGGGSADTQYF. The CDR3 bases are TGTGCCAGCCTTGGGGGGGGGTCAGCAGATACGCAGTATTTT.

This clonotype was seen a single time. This sequence joins TRBV6-6 and TRBJ1-5; D remains ambiguous. V was trimmed by 8 bases and J by 0 bases, leaving 17 bases between them. The CDR3 is 16 residues long. Looked up from germline, CDR1 is MNHNY and CDR2 is SVGAGI (reference sequence). CDR3 residues: CASGEAKVHSNQPQHF. CDR3 DNA sequence: TGTGCCAGCGGAGAGGCAAAGGTCCATAGCAATCAGCCCCAGCATTTT.

This clonotype appeared a single time. With a much larger clone just one base away, this may be a read error. The chain joins TRBV12-3 or TRBV12-4 to TRBJ2-5; D is perhaps TRBD1 (6 bases). This CDR3 has 14 amino acids. V dropped 10 bases and J dropped 3 bases, with 18 bases sitting between them. In DNA form, the CDR3 reads TGTGCCAACAGCCTCGACAGGCCTGAAGAGACCCAGTACTTC. The encoded protein is CANSLDRPEETQYF.